One sample yielded the 25 T cell receptor beta chains listed below, sequenced in a study of blood T cell repertoires in COVID-19. Data came from immunoSEQ multiplex PCR; TCRdb stores just in-frame clones and leaves some out. The sample holds 120,000 to 150,000 clones, approximately 92% seen once. Source material: peripheral blood. Receptors were obtained from a woman aged 60-70 years with active COVID-19.

CDR3 bases: TGTGCCAGCAGTGAAGGACTAGTCCCTTACGAGCAGTACTTC. Translating gives CASSEGLVPYEQYF. The chain carries TRBV2 and TRBJ2-7; the D gene is possibly TRBD2 (6 bases). Germline V gene data show CDR1 as SNHLY and CDR2 as FYNNEI. Between the trimmed V and J ends, which lost 1 base and 4 bases, there was a span of 11 bases. The CDR3 loop spans 14 amino acids. Together with reference TRBV2 and TRBJ2-7, the CDR3 gives the full variable domain: EPEVTQTPSHQVTQMGQEVILRCVPISNHLYFYWYRQILGQKVEFLVSFYNNEISEKSEIFDDQFSVERPDGSNFTLKIRSTKLEDSAMYFCASSEGLVPYEQYFGPGTRLTVT.

This rearrangement joins TRBV19 to TRBJ2-4, with D perhaps TRBD1 (5 bases). The length of the CDR3 is 15 residues. Germline V gene lookup returns CDR1 LNHDA and CDR2 SQIVND (reference sequence). Trimming took 2 bases from V and 8 from J, leaving 16 bases between them. The CDR3 sequence is CASSISRLGRDIQYF. Written as DNA, the CDR3 is TGTGCCAGTAGTATATCTAGACTGGGCAGGGACATTCAGTACTTC.

This clone was recorded a few times. The chain carries TRBV18 and TRBJ2-1; possible D gene TRBD2, 5 bases. The germline gives CDR1 KGHSH, CDR2 LQKENI. Trimming removed 5 bases at V and 5 bases at J, with 13 bases between. This CDR3 is 14 amino acids long. CDR3: CASSTPSGDNEQFF. The CDR3 DNA reads TGTGCCAGCTCAACCCCCAGCGGCGACAATGAGCAGTTCTTC.

V is TRBV7-9 and J is TRBJ2-1; D gene ambiguous. V lost 1 base to trimming and J lost 6 bases, with 7 bases between them. CDR3 length: 13 amino acids. Per germline, CDR1 SEHNR and CDR2 FQNEAQ (reference sequence). The CDR3 reads CASSLVQANEQFF. Here the CDR3 DNA reads TGTGCCAGCAGCTTAGTGCAGGCCAATGAGCAGTTCTTC.

V usage is TRBV5-1 and J usage is TRBJ1-1, with 9 bases matching TRBD1. Germline loops: CDR1 SGHRS, CDR2 YFSETQ. J was trimmed by 1 base and V by 7 bases; bases with no gene match: 11. The CDR3 totals 16 residues. CDR3 sequence: CASGKGQGMGNTEAFF. The DNA for the CDR3 is TGCGCCAGCGGTAAAGGACAGGGGATGGGGAACACTGAAGCTTTCTTT. The full variable domain, rest sourced from reference TRBV5-1 and TRBJ1-1, is KAGVTQTPRYLIKTRGQQVTLSCSPISGHRSVSWYQQTPGQGLQFLFEYFSETQRNKGNFPGRFSGRQFSNSRSEMNVSTLELGDSALYLCASGKGQGMGNTEAFFGQGTRLTVV.

The genes are TRBV7-9 and TRBJ2-5; 8 bases match TRBD2. Germline V CDR1 and CDR2: SEHNR, FQNEAQ (reference sequence). V dropped 2 bases and J dropped 2; count of bases not matched to a gene: 7. This CDR3 has 16 amino acids. DNA for the CDR3: TGTGCCAGCAGCTTATCAGGGAAGCGGGGGCAAGAGACCCAGTACTTC. Protein sequence: CASSLSGKRGQETQYF. The full variable domain, rest sourced from reference TRBV7-9 and TRBJ2-5, is DTGVSQNPRHKITKRGQNVTFRCDPISEHNRLYWYRQTLGQGPEFLTYFQNEAQLEKSRLLSDRFSAERPKGSFSTLEIQRTEQGDSAMYLCASSLSGKRGQETQYFGPGTRLLVL.

The gene calls are TRBV5-1 and TRBJ1-2; D not certain. V lost 1 base and J lost 4, with 11 bases in between. CDR1 is SGHRS and CDR2 is YFSETQ in the germline V gene. CDR3 length: 14 amino acids. As DNA, the CDR3 is TGCGCCAGCAGCTTGAACGAGAGGGCCTATGGCTACACCTTC. As protein: CASSLNERAYGYTF.

The V and J genes are TRBV2 and TRBJ1-2; possibly TRBD1 for D (6 bases). The CDR3 contains 11 residues. Germline V CDR1 and CDR2: SNHLY, FYNNEI. V lost 11 bases, J lost 8 bases, and 15 bases lay in between. CDR3 in amino acids: CAARGGQGYTF. CDR3 nucleotides: TGTGCCGCGCGGGGGGGGCAGGGCTACACCTTC.

This chain links TRBV28 with TRBJ1-1; D remains ambiguous. The CDR3 loop spans 13 amino acids. Per germline, CDR1 MDHEN and CDR2 SYDVKM. The V end was cut by 4 bases, the J end by 4 bases, with 10 bases between. The CDR3 reads CASSSGGITEAFF. In DNA form, the CDR3 reads TGTGCCAGCAGTTCGGGAGGGATCACTGAAGCTTTCTTT.

This chain joins TRBV6-6 and TRBJ2-2, with 9 bases lining up with TRBD1. Germline lookup yields CDR1 MNHNY and CDR2 SVGAGI (reference sequence). The V gene end was trimmed by 2 bases and the J gene end by 5 bases; junction bases not matched to a gene: 3. The CDR3 spans 15 residues. The CDR3 region is CASSYQGTGTGELFF. The DNA for the CDR3 is TGTGCCAGCAGTTACCAAGGGACAGGGACCGGGGAGCTGTTTTTT.

The chain carries TRBV30 and TRBJ1-5; no clear D gene. CDR1 and CDR2 from the germline V gene are GTSNPN and SVGIG (reference sequence). The CDR3 totals 13 residues. V lost 5 bases and J lost 3, with 11 bases in between. The CDR3 sequence is CAWGVSPNQPQHF. The DNA for the CDR3 is TGTGCCTGGGGAGTATCTCCCAATCAGCCCCAGCATTTT.

The rearrangement links TRBV10-3 to TRBJ1-4; tentative D call: TRBD1 (6 bases). There are 14 residues in the CDR3. From germline, CDR1 is ENHRY and CDR2 SYGVKD. V lost 3 bases, J lost 5 bases, and 10 bases lay in between. CDR3 coding DNA: TGTGCCATCAGTGAAAGGCAGGGGAATGAAAAACTGTTTTTT. It is translated as CAISERQGNEKLFF.

CDR3 DNA sequence: TGTGCCAGCAGCCCCCGGGCAGGGGGCGGGACCGGGGAGCTGTTTTTT. This gives the protein CASSPRAGGGTGELFF. The rearrangement joins TRBV14 to TRBJ2-2; 8 nucleotides agree with TRBD1. Unmatched junction bases numbered 9, after V lost 4 bases and J lost 5 bases. The germline V gene has CDR1 SGHDN and CDR2 FVKESK. CDR3 length equals 16 residues.

The rearrangement uses TRBV6-2 or TRBV6-3 and TRBJ2-1; TRBD1 aligns across 10 bases. From germline, CDR1 is MNHEY and CDR2 SVGEGT. Losses at the gene ends were 3 bases for V and 9 bases for J; bases not matched to a gene: 5. The CDR3 has 14 residues. The CDR3 nucleotides are TGTGCCAGCAGTTATAGTGACAGGGGGCCTGAGCAGTTCTTC. Translation: CASSYSDRGPEQFF.

V is TRBV19 and J is TRBJ1-2; tentatively, D is TRBD1 (6 bases). The CDR3 loop spans 14 amino acids. Germline CDR1 is LNHDA and CDR2 is SQIVND (reference sequence). V was trimmed by 5 bases and J by 6 bases, leaving 16 bases between them. The CDR3 DNA reads as TGTGCCAGTAGTCAACAGGGCCTCCAGGATGGCTACACCTTC. It specifies CASSQQGLQDGYTF.

The gene calls are TRBV5-4 and TRBJ2-7; TRBD1 might be the D (5 bases). Germline CDR1 and CDR2: SGHNT and YYREEE (reference sequence). V was cut by 4 bases and J by 0 bases, with 17 bases left in between. The CDR3 is 16 amino acids. The CDR3 here is CASSHQGALVSYEQYF. The CDR3 DNA reads TGTGCCAGCAGCCACCAAGGGGCGTTAGTCTCCTACGAGCAGTACTTC.

In this sample, this clone turned up once. The chain recombines TRBV6-5 with TRBJ2-1, with 9 nucleotides matching TRBD2. This CDR3 region has 14 residues. With V trimmed by 8 bases and J by 9 bases, 11 bases remained unmatched. Germline assignment: CDR1 MNHEY and CDR2 SVGAGI. The CDR3 region is CASGLAGRGGEQFF. The CDR3 DNA sequence: TGTGCCAGCGGGCTAGCGGGAAGAGGGGGTGAGCAGTTCTTC.

This chain connects TRBV28 to TRBJ1-2; 7 bases are a match to TRBD1. The germline gives CDR1 MDHEN, CDR2 SYDVKM. Unmatched junction bases numbered 11, after V lost 2 bases and J lost 8 bases. The CDR3 has 15 amino acids. CDR3 sequence (DNA): TGTGCCAGCAGTTTAACCTGGGACAGCGCTGGGGGCTACACCTTC. Translating gives CASSLTWDSAGGYTF.

This chain connects TRBV3-1 (or the pseudogene TRBV3-2) to TRBJ1-3; 8 positions match TRBD1. This CDR3 comprises 15 residues. The V gene end was trimmed by 1 base and the J gene end by 4 bases; junction bases not matched to a gene: 3. Germline loops: CDR1 LGHDT, CDR2 YNNKEL (reference sequence). Written as DNA, the CDR3 is TGTGCCAGCAGCCAAGGCGGACAGGGAGGAAACACCATATATTTT. Translated: CASSQGGQGGNTIYF.

V and J are TRBV7-6 and TRBJ2-5; the match to TRBD1 covers 7 bases. CDR1 and CDR2 (germline): SGHVS, FNYEAQ. The CDR3 spans 17 residues. The V gene end was trimmed by 5 bases and the J gene end by 2 bases; junction bases not matched to a gene: 14. CDR3 region: CASSPRHRGSGQETQYF. The CDR3 DNA reads TGTGCCAGCAGCCCCCGTCACAGGGGATCCGGGCAAGAGACCCAGTACTTC.

The rearrangement joins TRBV28 to TRBJ2-1; 13 bases fit TRBD2. V was pared by 5 bases and J by 4 bases, with 2 bases of the junction left unmatched. The germline gives CDR1 MDHEN, CDR2 SYDVKM. This CDR3 comprises 15 residues. The CDR3 protein is CASSMGLAGYNEQFF. Written as DNA, the CDR3 is TGTGCCAGCAGTATGGGACTAGCGGGGTACAATGAGCAGTTCTTC.

This clone was observed once. This chain connects TRBV7-3 to TRBJ2-3, with a possible D match to TRBD2 (5 bases). This CDR3 has 15 amino acids. Germline assignment: CDR1 SGHTA and CDR2 FQGTGA. The V end lost 6 bases, the J end lost 2 bases, and 15 bases lay between the germline ends. The CDR3 loop is CASRLGLAPTDTQYF. The CDR3, as DNA: TGTGCCAGCAGGTTAGGGCTAGCCCCCACAGATACGCAGTATTTT.

The chain uses TRBV5-1 and TRBJ2-3; 16 nucleotides match TRBD2. V shed 5 bases, J shed 4 bases, and the junction held 1 base outside the gene matches. This CDR3 has 15 residues. Germline V gene data show CDR1 as SGHRS and CDR2 as YFSETQ. CDR3 bases: TGCGCCAGCAGGGGACTAGCGGGAGGGGCAGATACGCAGTATTTT. This sequence encodes CASRGLAGGADTQYF.

A single count supports this clone. The chain employs TRBV6-1 and TRBJ2-1, with TRBD2 matching over 8 bases. The J segment lost 3 bases and the V segment lost 5 bases, leaving 6 bases of the junction unmatched. CDR3 length equals 15 residues. Germline CDR1 MNHNS, CDR2 SASEGT. The CDR3 sequence is CASSSTGTSYNEQFF. The CDR3 bases are TGTGCCAGCAGTTCGACCGGGACTAGCTACAATGAGCAGTTCTTC.

This rearrangement joins TRBV11-2 to TRBJ1-3; D ambiguous. Germline loops: CDR1 SGHAT, CDR2 FQNNGV. Trimming pared 5 bases from V and 1 base from J, leaving 15 bases between. The CDR3 consists of 16 residues. CDR3 loop: CASSPAVVISGNTIYF. In DNA form, the CDR3 reads TGTGCCAGCAGCCCAGCGGTGGTAATATCTGGAAACACCATATATTTT.